This is a list of T cell receptor beta chains from one sample in a study of blood T cell repertoires in COVID-19. Here immunoSEQ multiplex PCR was the method, and the copy in TCRdb shows in-frame clones only, minus some. The sample lists some 510,000 clones; around 87% were seen once. Source material: PBMCs or T cells enriched from blood (not recorded which). The receptor source for this set is a woman aged 40 to 55 who had recovered from COVID-19. CDR3s include the opening cysteine and the closing phenylalanine or tryptophan. Each record gives: J gene, clone size, D gene, V gene, CDR3 protein, CDR3 DNA. D genes are given only for firm matches. Clone size, where shown, is once, few, many, or a class for clones that have expanded.

>TRBJ2-3|-|TRBD2|TRBV10-2
CASSVLAVTDTQYF
TGCGCCAGCAGTGTCCTAGCGGTCACAGATACGCAGTATTTT
>TRBJ1-1|-|TRBD1|TRBV5-4
CASSPGQGRWEKNTEAFF
TGTGCCAGCAGCCCCGGACAGGGGCGCTGGGAAAAGAACACTGAAGCTTTCTTT
>TRBJ2-3|few|TRBD2|TRBV7-2
CASSLAGSGSADTQYF
TGTGCCAGCAGCTTAGCAGGGAGCGGGAGTGCAGATACGCAGTATTTT
>TRBJ1-1|-|-|TRBV4-3
CASSQEPRNTEAFF
TGCGCCAGCAGCCAAGAACCGAGGAACACTGAAGCTTTCTTT
>TRBJ2-7|-|-|TRBV6-5
CASSYPGNSYEQYF
TGTGCCAGCAGTTACCCGGGGAACTCCTACGAGCAGTACTTC
>TRBJ1-1|-|TRBD1|TRBV5-1
CASSLGQGLNTEAFF
TGCGCCAGCAGCTTGGGACAGGGGTTGAACACTGAAGCTTTCTTT
>TRBJ2-7|few|-|TRBV12-3/TRBV12-4
CASNGGQSYEQYF
TGTGCCAGCAACGGTGGACAGTCCTACGAGCAGTACTTC
>TRBJ2-7|-|-|TRBV10-1
CASSAAPRGYEQYF
TGCGCCAGCAGTGCAGCCCCCCGAGGGTACGAGCAGTACTTC
>TRBJ2-3|-|TRBD1|TRBV11-3
CASSLGRGRTDTQYF
TGTGCCAGCAGCTTAGGTAGGGGGCGCACAGATACGCAGTATTTT
>TRBJ2-1|-|TRBD2|TRBV19
CASSPTTSGVYNEQFF
TGTGCCAGTAGTCCGACGACTAGCGGGGTTTACAATGAGCAGTTCTTC
>TRBJ2-1|-|-|TRBV5-5
CASSSGGWNEQFF
TGTGCCAGCAGTAGTGGGGGGTGGAATGAGCAGTTCTTC
>TRBJ2-3|-|TRBD2|TRBV5-1
CASSSHGTSGATRTDTQYF
TGCGCCAGCAGCTCCCACGGGACTAGCGGGGCGACCCGCACAGATACGCAGTATTTT
>TRBJ1-1|-|-|TRBV7-2
CASSAWTANTEAFF
TGTGCCAGCAGCGCGTGGACTGCGAACACTGAAGCTTTCTTT
>TRBJ2-7|-|-|TRBV14
CASSQLDKSYEQYF
TGTGCCAGCAGCCAGCTTGACAAGTCCTACGAGCAGTACTTC
>TRBJ1-1|-|-|TRBV6-5
CASSYGGKNTEAFF
TGTGCCAGCAGTTACGGGGGGAAGAACACTGAAGCTTTCTTT
>TRBJ1-5|-|TRBD1|TRBV19
CASSVQGSQPQHF
TGTGCCAGTAGTGTACAGGGGTCTCAGCCCCAGCATTTT
>TRBJ1-3|-|-|TRBV14
CASSPGTPGSGNTIYF
TGTGCCAGCAGCCCCGGGACACCCGGCTCTGGAAACACCATATATTTT
>TRBJ1-1|-|-|TRBV11-2
CASSLRTAMNTEAFF
TGTGCCAGCAGCTTACGGACAGCCATGAACACTGAAGCTTTCTTT
>TRBJ1-5|-|-|TRBV2
CASSVQGDQPQHF
TGTGCCAGCAGTGTTCAAGGGGATCAGCCCCAGCATTTT
>TRBJ2-3|-|-|TRBV12-3/TRBV12-4
CAVLGVSTDTQYF
TGTGCCGTGCTAGGGGTTAGCACAGATACGCAGTATTTT
>TRBJ1-5|-|-|TRBV4-3
CASSQDRAGAPPQHF
TGCGCCAGCAGCCAAGATCGAGCAGGGGCTCCGCCCCAGCATTTT
>TRBJ1-3|-|-|TRBV2
CASRESPGNTIYF
TGTGCCAGCAGGGAATCTCCCGGAAACACCATATATTTT
>TRBJ1-1|-|TRBD1|TRBV12-5
CASGLGWGQGAFVTEAFF
TGTGCTAGTGGTCTGGGCTGGGGACAGGGGGCGTTCGTCACTGAAGCTTTCTTT
>TRBJ1-6|-|TRBD1|TRBV27
CASRPEPGQGDSPLHF
TGTGCCAGCAGACCAGAACCGGGACAGGGGGATTCACCCCTCCACTTT
>TRBJ2-7|-|TRBD1|TRBV24-1
CATSDTGTGYYEQYF
TGTGCCACCAGTGACACCGGGACAGGTTACTACGAGCAGTACTTC
>TRBJ1-1|-|TRBD1|TRBV7-2
CASSPLRWGQGGTEAFF
TGTGCCAGCAGCCCACTTAGGTGGGGACAGGGGGGGACTGAAGCTTTCTTT
>TRBJ2-5|-|-|TRBV5-1
CASSFLETQYF
TGCGCCAGCAGCTTTCTGGAGACCCAGTACTTC
>TRBJ2-3|once|TRBD2|TRBV7-6
CASSLGREPRADTQYF
TGTGCCAGCAGCTTAGGGCGGGAGCCTCGGGCAGATACGCAGTATTTT
>TRBJ1-2|-|-|TRBV19
CASSKVSAVWDGYTF
TGTGCCAGTAGTAAGGTATCGGCGGTCTGGGATGGCTACACCTTC
>TRBJ2-3|-|-|TRBV25-1
CASSLSTDTQYF
TGTGCCAGCAGCCTTAGCACAGATACGCAGTATTTT
>TRBJ2-5|-|-|TRBV6-5
CASIARVGLGETQYF
TGTGCCAGCATTGCCCGGGTGGGGCTAGGAGAGACCCAGTACTTC
>TRBJ2-2|-|-|TRBV18
CASSPEYGELFF
TGTGCCAGCTCACCAGAGTACGGGGAGCTGTTTTTT
>TRBJ1-4|-|-|TRBV12-3/TRBV12-4
CASSSLINEKLFF
TGTGCCAGCAGTAGCCTGATTAATGAAAAACTGTTTTTT
>TRBJ2-4|-|TRBD1|TRBV19
CASSIGADRVKNIQYF
TGTGCCAGTAGTATCGGGGCGGACAGGGTTAAAAACATTCAGTACTTC
>TRBJ1-5|-|-|TRBV7-9
CASSLKPKRGYVRPQHF
TGTGCCAGCAGCTTAAAACCTAAGCGGGGTTATGTAAGGCCCCAGCATTTT
>TRBJ1-5|-|-|TRBV24-1
CATSAGGQPQHF
TGTGCCACCAGCGCTGGAGGTCAGCCCCAGCATTTT
>TRBJ2-2|-|TRBD1|TRBV7-9
CASSSDRGATGELFF
TGTGCCAGCAGCTCGGACAGGGGAGCCACCGGGGAGCTGTTTTTT
>TRBJ1-2|-|-|TRBV20-1
CSAQPLYGYTF
TGCAGTGCACAACCCCTCTATGGCTACACCTTC
>TRBJ1-5|-|TRBD1|TRBV6-6
CASRTHRGVNQPQHF
TGTGCCAGCAGGACACACAGGGGGGTAAATCAGCCCCAGCATTTT
>TRBJ1-2|-|TRBD1|TRBV2
CASSLRGRVGYTF
TGTGCCAGCAGTCTCAGGGGGCGCGTTGGCTACACCTTC
>TRBJ1-5|-|-|TRBV19
CASRRGAGRGNQPQHF
TGTGCCAGTAGGAGAGGGGCTGGTAGGGGGAATCAGCCCCAGCATTTT
>TRBJ2-1|-|TRBD2|TRBV7-2
CASSLAPGTSGLGQFF
TGTGCCAGCAGCTTAGCCCCCGGGACTAGCGGTCTGGGGCAGTTCTTC
>TRBJ1-5|-|TRBD1|TRBV19
CASSMGQGGQPQHF
TGTGCCAGTAGTATGGGACAGGGGGGTCAGCCCCAGCATTTT